This entry lists 27 T cell receptor beta chains sequenced from one sample in a study of T cells in Graves' hyperthyroidism and ophthalmopathy. The source material, RNA transcripts, was used to amplify TCR beta CDR3 regions. TCR CDR3 regions were first amplified by RT-PCR with HTBI primers. TCRdb re-derived calls from the multiplex PCR reads in MiXCR, one entry per CDR3 protein. This table holds some 500,000 distinct CDR3 sequences, about 16% found once. The sample comprised blood. Source of these receptors: a woman aged 25-40 years with Graves' ophthalmopathy.

This clonotype was detected ten times or more. This chain connects TRBV30 to TRBJ2-7; the D gene is possibly TRBD2 (6 bases). Trimming removed 2 bases from V and 5 bases from J, with 13 bases in between. The CDR3 extends over 13 amino acids. Germline values: CDR1 GTSNPN, CDR2 SVGIG (reference sequence). In DNA form, the CDR3 reads TGTGCCTGGAGTTCGATCGGGAGCGACGAGCAGTACTTC. This translates into CAWSSIGSDEQYF.

The V call is TRBV9, the J call TRBJ2-1; TRBD2 might be the D (6 bases). V dropped 2 bases and J dropped 9 bases, with 12 bases sitting between them. From germline, CDR1 is SGDLS and CDR2 YYNGEE. The CDR3 has 13 residues. CDR3 sequence: CASSVPSEREQFF. DNA of the CDR3: TGTGCCAGCAGCGTCCCTAGCGAGCGTGAGCAGTTCTTC.

The chain couples TRBV11-2 to TRBJ2-1, with 7 bases fitting TRBD2. There are 22 residues in the CDR3. Trimming took 3 bases from V and 6 from J; bases not matched to a gene: 29. Germline CDR1 is SGHAT and CDR2 is FQNNGV. CDR3 protein: CASSFFRWGLGLAEEGSNEQFF. The CDR3 DNA reads TGTGCCAGCAGCTTCTTTAGATGGGGATTGGGGCTAGCGGAAGAGGGCTCCAATGAGCAGTTCTTC.

This clonotype came up many times. The J gene is TRBJ2-7, the V gene TRBV7-2, with TRBD1 matching over 8 bases. The V gene end was trimmed by 5 bases and the J gene end by 4 bases; junction bases not matched to a gene: 7. Germline values: CDR1 SGHTA, CDR2 FQGNSA. CDR3 length: 14 residues. The chain's CDR3 is CASSRSRDRYEQYF. CDR3 in DNA: TGTGCCAGCAGCCGCTCCCGGGACAGGTACGAGCAGTACTTC.

This clonotype has a count of ten or more. This chain connects TRBV6-1 to TRBJ2-7; D gene uncertain. V was pared by 5 bases and J by 5 bases, with 10 bases between. Per the germline V gene, CDR1 is MNHNS and CDR2 is SASEGT. The CDR3 spans 12 residues. The CDR3 coding sequence is TGTGCCAGCAGTCTCGCGGTGGACGAGCAGTACTTC. As protein: CASSLAVDEQYF.

This clonotype showed up many times. This chain connects TRBV5-1 to TRBJ1-5; a weak D match, TRBD1 (5 bases). The V end lost 4 bases, the J end lost 2 bases, and 16 bases lay between the germline ends. CDR3 size: 16 residues. Per germline, CDR1 SGHRS and CDR2 YFSETQ. The CDR3 reads CASSGLGTRGNQPQHF. The CDR3 coding sequence is TGCGCCAGCAGCGGACTCGGGACGCGGGGCAATCAGCCCCAGCATTTT.

The table lists this clonotype with a few counts. This rearrangement joins TRBV6-2 or TRBV6-3 to TRBJ1-5, with D unclear. In germline, CDR1 is MNHEY, CDR2 SVGEGT. The CDR3 length is 15 residues. V gave up 5 bases and J gave up 1 base, with 12 bases separating them. The CDR3 DNA follows: TGTGCCAGCAGTCAGACTCTAATGAGCAATCAGCCCCAGCATTTT. It specifies CASSQTLMSNQPQHF.

This clonotype appeared many times. This chain uses TRBV7-9 with TRBJ2-5; maybe TRBD1 (6 bases). The CDR3 has 15 residues. Germline CDR1 SEHNR, CDR2 FQNEAQ (reference sequence). The V end lost 1 base, the J end lost 4 bases, and 13 bases lay between the germline ends. The CDR3 region is CASSLGGPVGETQYF. CDR3 sequence (DNA): TGTGCCAGCAGCTTAGGGGGGCCAGTCGGAGAGACCCAGTACTTC.

The sample holds a few counts of this clonotype. The CDR3 coding sequence is TGTGCCAGCAGTTTAGTAGGAGCATCCCGACTGCTCTCTGGGGCCAACGTCCTGACTTTC. The encoded protein is CASSLVGASRLLSGANVLTF. The V gene is TRBV27, the J gene TRBJ2-6, with no clear D. The CDR3 spans 20 residues. Germline V lookup: CDR1 MNHEY, CDR2 SMNVEV (reference sequence). The V and J ends lost 2 bases and 0 bases respectively, with 20 bases between them.

This clonotype was observed many times. The gene calls are TRBV12-3 or TRBV12-4 and TRBJ2-7, with TRBD2 matching over 10 bases. The CDR3 runs to 14 residues. Trimming cost V 6 bases and J 3 bases; bases outside gene matches: 5. CDR3 DNA sequence: TGTGCCAGCAGCGCTAAGCGGGAGGGCTACGAGCAGTACTTC. It translates to CASSAKREGYEQYF.

This clonotype was detected only a few times. The V and J genes are TRBV7-9 and TRBJ2-1; 8 bases fit TRBD1. With 3 bases clipped from V and 12 bases from J, the junction kept 16 bases outside the gene matches. The CDR3 runs to 16 residues. Germline CDR1 is SEHNR and CDR2 is FQNEAQ (reference sequence). This CDR3 reads CASSFSQTQGEYAQFF. The CDR3 nucleotides are TGTGCCAGCAGCTTTTCCCAGACACAGGGGGAGTACGCGCAGTTCTTC.

This clonotype was seen a handful of times. The V and J genes are TRBV20-1 and TRBJ1-3, with D perhaps TRBD1 (5 bases). The CDR3 length is 14 residues. Between the trimmed V and J ends, which lost 6 bases and 3 bases, there was a span of 15 bases. CDR1 is DFQATT, CDR2 SNEGSKA, per germline (reference sequence). DNA for the CDR3: TGCAGTGCCACCGGGCAGGGCGGTGGAAACACCATATATTTT. Amino acid sequence: CSATGQGGGNTIYF.

The chain links TRBV12-3 or TRBV12-4 to TRBJ2-2; D is uncertain. The CDR3 is 17 amino acids. Trimming removed 5 bases at V and 2 bases at J, with 18 bases between. CDR3 DNA sequence: TGTGCCAGCAGTCTCCGGGTCGGGCGTGGCAACACCGGGGAGCTGTTTTTT. It specifies CASSLRVGRGNTGELFF.

This clonotype occurred many times. The chain is built from TRBV20-1 and TRBJ2-1; D is tentatively TRBD1 or TRBD2 (5 bases each). Trimming removed 3 bases at V and 5 bases at J, with 14 bases between. Germline CDR1 DFQATT, CDR2 SNEGSKA (reference sequence). The length of the CDR3 is 14 residues. The DNA of the CDR3 is TGCAGTGCTAGTCCGGGGCAGGACCACAATGAGCAGTTCTTC. It specifies CSASPGQDHNEQFF.

To note about this clonotype: This may be a read error, as it is one base from a much larger clone. The chain links TRBV12-3 or TRBV12-4 to TRBJ1-2; weak D call: TRBD1 (5 bases). This CDR3 spans 16 amino acids. V lost 5 bases and J lost 7, with 23 bases in between. CDR3 region: CASSLRGGSVFCGYTF. CDR3 bases: TGTGCCAGCAGTCTTCGGGGGGGGAGTGTCTTTTGTGGCTACACCTTC.

This clonotype was detected ten times or more. The rearrangement uses TRBV12-3 or TRBV12-4 and TRBJ1-1, with D tentatively TRBD1 (6 bases). Trimming cost V 10 bases and J 6 bases, with 18 bases left between them. There are 13 residues in the CDR3. CDR3 coding DNA: TGTGCCACCCGAGAGGGGGTTTACGCTGAAGCTTTCTTT. This gives the protein CATREGVYAEAFF.

This clonotype was seen many times. The genes are TRBV28 and TRBJ1-2; D gene ambiguous. V was trimmed by 7 bases and J by 6 bases, leaving 9 bases between them. The germline V gene encodes CDR1 MDHEN and CDR2 SYDVKM. This CDR3 contains 11 residues. The CDR3 DNA reads TGTGCCAGCACCGTCGGGGATGGCTACACCTTC. Translated, it gives CASTVGDGYTF.

The V call is TRBV12-3 or TRBV12-4, the J call TRBJ2-3; D gene uncertain. The CDR3 is 13 amino acids. Trimming stripped 5 bases from V and 2 bases from J, with 8 bases between. The CDR3 coding sequence is TGTGCCAGCAGTGCAGATTACACAGATACGCAGTATTTT. It is translated as CASSADYTDTQYF.

The sample holds many counts of this clonotype. This chain connects TRBV28 to TRBJ2-5, with D perhaps matching TRBD2 (6 bases). V lost 5 bases to trimming and J lost 4 bases, with 17 bases between them. CDR3 length equals 15 residues. Germline assignment: CDR1 MDHEN and CDR2 SYDVKM. CDR3 DNA sequence: TGTGCCAGCAGTCCCTCGGACACGGAGGGAGAGACCCAGTACTTC. Translated, it gives CASSPSDTEGETQYF.

At least ten counts were recorded for this clonotype. The chain is built from TRBV6-1 and TRBJ1-2; D is undetermined. The CDR3 consists of 14 residues. Germline loops: CDR1 MNHNS, CDR2 SASEGT. Deletions cut 7 bases from V and 2 bases from J, with 14 bases between. CDR3 residues: CASTGQAENYGYTF. CDR3 bases: TGTGCCAGCACCGGGCAGGCGGAAAACTATGGCTACACCTTC.

There are a few counts of this clonotype. The chain links TRBV2 to TRBJ2-7, with TRBD2 matching over 7 bases. Trimming at V came to 4 bases and at J to 2 bases, leaving 5 bases not matched to a gene. CDR3 length: 14 residues. Germline-derived CDR1 and CDR2 are SNHLY and FYNNEI. The CDR3 here is CASSGEGGPYEQYF. The CDR3 DNA reads as TGTGCCAGCAGTGGAGAGGGAGGGCCCTACGAGCAGTACTTC.

This clonotype was seen repeatedly, ten times or more. The V call is TRBV2, the J call TRBJ1-6; no definite D call. Germline V gene sequence: CDR1 SNHLY, CDR2 FYNNEI. The CDR3 length is 11 residues. Between the trimmed V and J ends, which lost 3 bases and 10 bases, there was a span of 4 bases. CDR3 nucleotide sequence: TGTGCCAGCAGTGAGGGGTCACCCCTCCACTTT. It translates to CASSEGSPLHF.

This clonotype was seen many times. The chain combines TRBV12-3 or TRBV12-4 with TRBJ2-1; TRBD2 agrees at 7 bases. Germline trimming cut 4 bases from V and 3 bases from J; bases unmatched to any gene: 6. The length of the CDR3 is 15 residues. The CDR3 loop is CASSSWGGSYNEQFF. For the CDR3, the DNA is TGTGCCAGCAGTTCTTGGGGCGGGAGCTACAATGAGCAGTTCTTC.

The chain is built from TRBV5-5 and TRBJ2-4, with 8 nucleotides matching TRBD2. Germline-derived CDR1 and CDR2 are SGHKS and YYEKEE (reference sequence). The CDR3 has 16 amino acids. The ends lost 3 bases at V and 9 bases at J; junction bases unmatched: 14. The CDR3 bases are TGTGCCAGCAGCTCGGCCCTTACCGGGACTAGAACCATTCAGTACTTC. Amino acids: CASSSALTGTRTIQYF.

This clonotype was seen ten or more times. The rearrangement uses TRBV28 and TRBJ1-1, with TRBD1 matching over 8 bases. The CDR3 has 15 amino acids. Per germline, CDR1 MDHEN and CDR2 SYDVKM. Trimming took 4 bases from V and 2 from J; bases not matched to a gene: 6. The CDR3 DNA follows: TGTGCCAGCAGTTCCTCAGGGGGCGAAAACACTGAAGCTTTCTTT. Translating gives CASSSSGGENTEAFF.

This clonotype has a count of ten or more. This chain links TRBV12-3 or TRBV12-4 with TRBJ2-1; TRBD2 aligns across 11 bases. This CDR3 spans 15 amino acids. V dropped 7 bases and J dropped 6; count of bases not matched to a gene: 8. CDR3 in DNA: TGTGCCAGCACGACGGGACTAGCGGTTTCCAATGAGCAGTTCTTC. This encodes CASTTGLAVSNEQFF.

This clonotype was recorded at least ten times. The rearrangement uses TRBV28 and TRBJ2-5; 8 bases fit TRBD1. CDR1 and CDR2 from the germline V gene are MDHEN and SYDVKM. V lost 7 bases to trimming and J lost 5 bases; unmatched junction nucleotides: 6. The CDR3 sequence is 13 residues long. In DNA, the CDR3 is TGTGCCAGCAATCACAGGGGGAGGGAGACCCAGTACTTC. Its translation: CASNHRGRETQYF.